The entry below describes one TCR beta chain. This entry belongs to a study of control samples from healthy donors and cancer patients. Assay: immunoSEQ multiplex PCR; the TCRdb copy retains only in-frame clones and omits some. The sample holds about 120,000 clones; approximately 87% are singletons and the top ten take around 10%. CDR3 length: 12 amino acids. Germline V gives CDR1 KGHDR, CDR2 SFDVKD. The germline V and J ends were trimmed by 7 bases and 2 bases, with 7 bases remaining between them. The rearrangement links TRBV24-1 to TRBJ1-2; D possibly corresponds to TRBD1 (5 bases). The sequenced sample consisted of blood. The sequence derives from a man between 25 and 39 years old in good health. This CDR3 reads CATSRDNYGYTF. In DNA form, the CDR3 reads TGTGCCACCAGCCGGGACAACTATGGCTACACCTTC.